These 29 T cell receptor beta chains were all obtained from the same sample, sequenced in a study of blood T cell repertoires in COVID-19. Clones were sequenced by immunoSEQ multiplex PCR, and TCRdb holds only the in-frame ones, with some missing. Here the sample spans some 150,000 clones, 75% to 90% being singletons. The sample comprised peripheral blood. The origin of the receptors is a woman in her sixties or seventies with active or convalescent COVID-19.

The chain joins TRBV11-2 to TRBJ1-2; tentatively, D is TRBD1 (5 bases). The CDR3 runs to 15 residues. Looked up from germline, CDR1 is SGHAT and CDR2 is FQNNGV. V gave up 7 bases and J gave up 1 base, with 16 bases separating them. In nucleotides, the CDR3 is TGTGCCAGCACCAGACAACCCCAGGGTAACTATGGCTACACCTTC. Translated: CASTRQPQGNYGYTF.

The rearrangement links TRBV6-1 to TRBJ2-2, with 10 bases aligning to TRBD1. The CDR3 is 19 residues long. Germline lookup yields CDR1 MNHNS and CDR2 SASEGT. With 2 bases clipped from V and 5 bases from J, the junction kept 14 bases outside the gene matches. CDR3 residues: CASSEQVFRQGAGTGELFF. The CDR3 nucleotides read TGTGCCAGCAGTGAACAAGTTTTCCGACAGGGGGCAGGGACCGGGGAGCTGTTTTTT.

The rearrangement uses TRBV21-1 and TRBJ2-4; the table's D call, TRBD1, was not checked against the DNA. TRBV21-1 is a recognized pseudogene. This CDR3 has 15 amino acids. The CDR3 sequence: CASSRYRGAKNIQYF. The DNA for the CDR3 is TGTGCCAGCAGCAGGTACAGGGGGGCCAAAAACATTCAGTACTTC.

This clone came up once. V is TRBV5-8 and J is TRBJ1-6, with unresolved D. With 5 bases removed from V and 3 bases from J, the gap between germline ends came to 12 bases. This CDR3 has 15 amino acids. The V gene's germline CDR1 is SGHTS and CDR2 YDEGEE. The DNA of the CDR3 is TGTGCCAGCAGATCTCGGCAGGACTATAATTCACCCCTCCACTTT. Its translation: CASRSRQDYNSPLHF.

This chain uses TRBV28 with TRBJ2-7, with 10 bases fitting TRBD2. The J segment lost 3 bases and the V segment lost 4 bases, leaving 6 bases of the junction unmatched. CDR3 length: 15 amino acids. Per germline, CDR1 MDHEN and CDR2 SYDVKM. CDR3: CASSSAGGVDYEQYF. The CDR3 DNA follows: TGTGCCAGCAGTTCAGCGGGAGGGGTTGACTACGAGCAGTACTTC.

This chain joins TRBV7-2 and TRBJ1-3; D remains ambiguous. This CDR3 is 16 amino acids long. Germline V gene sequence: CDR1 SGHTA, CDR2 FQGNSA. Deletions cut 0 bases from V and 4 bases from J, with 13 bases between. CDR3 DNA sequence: TGTGCCAGCAGCTTAGCTGTGCGTATCCCCGGAAACACCATATATTTT. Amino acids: CASSLAVRIPGNTIYF.

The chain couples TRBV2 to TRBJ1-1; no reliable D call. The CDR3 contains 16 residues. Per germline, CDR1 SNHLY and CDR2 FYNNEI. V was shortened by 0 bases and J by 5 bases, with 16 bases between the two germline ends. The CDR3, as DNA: TGTGCCAGCAGTGAAGCGGCCTTTTGGTCGCGGACTGAAGCTTTCTTT. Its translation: CASSEAAFWSRTEAFF.

The CDR3 sequence is CSAITGGKAFF. The CDR3 DNA reads as TGCAGTGCTATTACAGGGGGCAAAGCTTTCTTT. The chain uses TRBV20-1 and TRBJ1-1, with 9 bases aligning to TRBD1. V gave up 4 bases and J gave up 9 bases; unmatched junction bases: 3. From germline, CDR1 is DFQATT and CDR2 SNEGSKA (reference sequence). CDR3 length: 11 residues.

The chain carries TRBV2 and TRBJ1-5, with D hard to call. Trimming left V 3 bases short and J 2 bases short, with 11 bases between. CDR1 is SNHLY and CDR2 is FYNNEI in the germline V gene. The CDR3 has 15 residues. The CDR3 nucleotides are TGTGCCAGCAGTGAGGCGGGTCGTGGCAATCAGCCCCAGCATTTT. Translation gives CASSEAGRGNQPQHF. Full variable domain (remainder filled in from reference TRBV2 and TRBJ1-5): EPEVTQTPSHQVTQMGQEVILRCVPISNHLYFYWYRQILGQKVEFLVSFYNNEISEKSEIFDDQFSVERPDGSNFTLKIRSTKLEDSAMYFCASSEAGRGNQPQHFGDGTRLSIL.

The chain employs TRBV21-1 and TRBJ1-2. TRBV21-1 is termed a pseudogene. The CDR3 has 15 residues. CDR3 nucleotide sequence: TGTGCCAGCAGCAAAGGGGAGGCAAAGCACTATGGCTACACCTTC. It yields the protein CASSKGEAKHYGYTF.

For the CDR3, the DNA is TGCGCCAGCAGTCAATCTTATGCGGGGTTAGAGACCCAGTACTTC. It translates to CASSQSYAGLETQYF. The chain couples TRBV23-1 to TRBJ2-5, with D possibly being TRBD2 (6 bases). TRBV23-1 belongs to the ORF category, with a function that is uncertain. V was clipped by 0 bases and J by 4 bases, with 12 bases between them. The CDR3 totals 15 residues.

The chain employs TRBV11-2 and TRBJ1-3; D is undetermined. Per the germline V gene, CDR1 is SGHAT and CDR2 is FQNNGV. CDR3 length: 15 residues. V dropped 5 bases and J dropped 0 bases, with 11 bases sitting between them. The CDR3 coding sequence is TGTGCCAGCAGCCCAGGCACAGCCTCTGGAAACACCATATATTTT. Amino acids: CASSPGTASGNTIYF. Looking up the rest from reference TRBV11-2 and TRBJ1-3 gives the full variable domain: EAGVAQSPRYKIIEKRQSVAFWCNPISGHATLYWYQQILGQGPKLLIQFQNNGVVDDSQLPKDRFSAERLKGVDSTLKIQPAKLEDSAVYLCASSPGTASGNTIYFGEGSWLTVV.

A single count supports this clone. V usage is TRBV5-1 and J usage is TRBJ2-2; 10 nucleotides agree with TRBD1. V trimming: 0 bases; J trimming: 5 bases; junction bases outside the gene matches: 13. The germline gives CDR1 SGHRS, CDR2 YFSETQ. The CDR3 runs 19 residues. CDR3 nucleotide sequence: TGCGCCAGCAGCTTGGAGGGACAGGGGACTATCACCCCGACCGGGGAGCTGTTTTTT. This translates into CASSLEGQGTITPTGELFF. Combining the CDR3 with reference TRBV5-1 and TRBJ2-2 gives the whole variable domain KAGVTQTPRYLIKTRGQQVTLSCSPISGHRSVSWYQQTPGQGLQFLFEYFSETQRNKGNFPGRFSGRQFSNSRSEMNVSTLELGDSALYLCASSLEGQGTITPTGELFFGEGSRLTVL.

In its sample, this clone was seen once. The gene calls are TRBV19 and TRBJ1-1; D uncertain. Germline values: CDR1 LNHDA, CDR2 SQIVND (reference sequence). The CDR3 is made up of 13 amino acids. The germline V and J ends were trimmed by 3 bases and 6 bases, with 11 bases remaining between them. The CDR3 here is CASSMGDYAEAFF. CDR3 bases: TGTGCCAGTAGTATGGGTGACTACGCTGAAGCTTTCTTT.

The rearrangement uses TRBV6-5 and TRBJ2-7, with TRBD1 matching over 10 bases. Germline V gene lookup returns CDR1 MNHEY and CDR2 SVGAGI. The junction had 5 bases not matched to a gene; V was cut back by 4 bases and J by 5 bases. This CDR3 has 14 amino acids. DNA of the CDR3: TGTGCCAGCAGTTGGACAGGGGGGATCGACGAGCAGTACTTC. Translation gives CASSWTGGIDEQYF.

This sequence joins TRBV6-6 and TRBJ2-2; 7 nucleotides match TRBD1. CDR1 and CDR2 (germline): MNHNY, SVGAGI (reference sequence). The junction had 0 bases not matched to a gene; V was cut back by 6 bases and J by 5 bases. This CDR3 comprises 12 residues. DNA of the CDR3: TGTGCCAGCAGACAGGGGACCGGGGAGCTGTTTTTT. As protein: CASRQGTGELFF.

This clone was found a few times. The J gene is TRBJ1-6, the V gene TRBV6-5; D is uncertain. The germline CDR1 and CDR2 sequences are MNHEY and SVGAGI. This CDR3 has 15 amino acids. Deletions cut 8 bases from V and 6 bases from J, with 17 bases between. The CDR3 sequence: CASQNVGRLNSPLHF. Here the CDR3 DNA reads TGTGCCAGCCAGAACGTCGGCAGGCTTAATTCACCCCTCCACTTT.

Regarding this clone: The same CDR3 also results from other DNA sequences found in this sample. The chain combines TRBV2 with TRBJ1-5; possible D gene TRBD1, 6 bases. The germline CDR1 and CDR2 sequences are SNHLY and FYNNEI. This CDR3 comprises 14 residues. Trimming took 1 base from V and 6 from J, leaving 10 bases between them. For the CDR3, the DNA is TGTGCCAGCAGTGAAGGTAGGGGGATTCAGCCCCAGCATTTT. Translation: CASSEGRGIQPQHF.

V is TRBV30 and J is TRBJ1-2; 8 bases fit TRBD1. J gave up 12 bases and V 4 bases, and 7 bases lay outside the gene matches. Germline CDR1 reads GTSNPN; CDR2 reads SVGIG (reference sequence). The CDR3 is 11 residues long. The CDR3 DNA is TGTGCCTGGAATGGACAGGGCAGGGACACCTTC. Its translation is CAWNGQGRDTF.

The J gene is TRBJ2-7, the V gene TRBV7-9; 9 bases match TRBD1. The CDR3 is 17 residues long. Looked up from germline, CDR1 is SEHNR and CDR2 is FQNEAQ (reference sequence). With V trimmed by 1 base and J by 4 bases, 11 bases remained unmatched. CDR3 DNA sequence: TGTGCCAGCAGCTTAGTGCGGACAGGGGTAATTTCATACGAGCAGTACTTC. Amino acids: CASSLVRTGVISYEQYF.

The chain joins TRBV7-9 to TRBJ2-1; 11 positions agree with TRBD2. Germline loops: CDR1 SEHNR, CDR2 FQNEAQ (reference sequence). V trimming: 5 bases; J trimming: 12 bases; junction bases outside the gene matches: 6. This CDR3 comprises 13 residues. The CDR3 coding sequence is TGTGCCAGCAGCCGGACTAGCGGGTCTGCGCAGTTCTTC. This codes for CASSRTSGSAQFF.

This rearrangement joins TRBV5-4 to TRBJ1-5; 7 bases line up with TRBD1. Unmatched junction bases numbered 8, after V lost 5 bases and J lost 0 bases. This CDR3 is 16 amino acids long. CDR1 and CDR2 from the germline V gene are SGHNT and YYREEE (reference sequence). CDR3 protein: CASSPTGTDSNQPQHF. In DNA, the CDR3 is TGTGCCAGCAGTCCTACCGGGACAGATAGCAATCAGCCCCAGCATTTT.

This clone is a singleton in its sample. The CDR3 coding sequence is TGTGCCAGCAGCTCTAGCGTATTCTCCTACGAGCAGTACTTC. This gives the protein CASSSSVFSYEQYF. The chain is built from TRBV13 and TRBJ2-7; TRBD2 might be the D (6 bases). Germline assignment: CDR1 PRHDT and CDR2 FYEKMQ (reference sequence). The V end lost 4 bases, the J end lost 0 bases, and 10 bases lay between the germline ends. The CDR3 consists of 14 residues.

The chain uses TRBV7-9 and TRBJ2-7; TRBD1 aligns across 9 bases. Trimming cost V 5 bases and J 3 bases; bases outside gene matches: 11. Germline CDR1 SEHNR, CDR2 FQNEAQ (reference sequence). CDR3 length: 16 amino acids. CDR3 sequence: CASSTDPGQGGYEQYF. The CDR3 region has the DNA TGTGCCAGCAGCACTGACCCGGGACAGGGAGGCTACGAGCAGTACTTC.

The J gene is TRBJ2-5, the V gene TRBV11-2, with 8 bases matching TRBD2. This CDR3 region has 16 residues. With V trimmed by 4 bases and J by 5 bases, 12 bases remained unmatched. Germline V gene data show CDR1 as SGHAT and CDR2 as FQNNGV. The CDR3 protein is CASSSYLGGAGETQYF. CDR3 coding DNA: TGTGCCAGCAGCTCATACCTCGGGGGGGCCGGGGAGACCCAGTACTTC.

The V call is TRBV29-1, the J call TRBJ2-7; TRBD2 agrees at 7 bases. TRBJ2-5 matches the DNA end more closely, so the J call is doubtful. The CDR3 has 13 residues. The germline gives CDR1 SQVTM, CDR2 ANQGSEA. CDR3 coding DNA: TGCAGCGCCAGCGGGGCCGCGGTGGAGACCCAGTACTTC. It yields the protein CSASGAAVETQYF.

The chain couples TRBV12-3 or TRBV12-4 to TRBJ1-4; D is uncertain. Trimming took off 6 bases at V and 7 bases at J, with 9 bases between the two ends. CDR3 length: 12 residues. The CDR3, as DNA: TGTGCCAGCAGCCTACCTGGTGAAAAACTGTTTTTT. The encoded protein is CASSLPGEKLFF.

Written as DNA, the CDR3 is TGTGCCAGCAGGGCGGACAGGGGGCTCAACGAGCAGTACTTC. This translates into CASRADRGLNEQYF. The chain couples TRBV5-8 to TRBJ2-7; 11 bases are a match to TRBD1. Germline-derived CDR1 and CDR2 are SGHTS and YDEGEE. The CDR3 is 14 residues long. V lost 5 bases and J lost 5; bases outside the gene matches: 6.

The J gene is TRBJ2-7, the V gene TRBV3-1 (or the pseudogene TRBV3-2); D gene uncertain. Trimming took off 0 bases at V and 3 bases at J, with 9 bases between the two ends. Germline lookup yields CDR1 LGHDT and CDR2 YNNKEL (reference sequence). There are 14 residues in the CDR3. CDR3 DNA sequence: TGTGCCAGCAGCCAAGACCAGAGGCTCTACGAGCAGTACTTC. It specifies CASSQDQRLYEQYF.